This T cell receptor beta chain derives from a study of shared clonotypes between healthy human individuals (dated by TCRdb to the early 2020s). For the wider study: A couple of women and a few men aged 18 to 49 years were included in the cohort. For each donor, three plates each were used for CD4 naive and CD4 memory, two plates were used for CD8 naive, and one plate was used for CD8 memory. Blood TCR repertoires of about 5 healthy adults were deeply sequenced to estimate repertoire size and the extent of clonotype sharing between individuals. Libraries were prepared and TCR repertoires were sequenced by different laboratories using diverse techniques, in order to increase sequencing depth and limit assay-specific biases. Between about 0.9 and 9 billion PBMCs per donor were obtained by leukapheresis. Overall study outcomes, separate from this receptor: Because the study included only a small number of donors, the genetic and exposure-history diversity represented was limited. Pairwise subsampling led to the expectation that sequencing depth would affect the degree of clonotype sharing among donors. Rarefaction of sorted-subset datasets indicated incomplete sequencing despite the large sequencing depth. Estimated clonotype richness was generally larger for naive than for memory subsets. Compared with non-shared clonotypes, the clonotypes found in all four sorted-subset donors had higher generation probabilities. When several donors were compared, the shared fraction of clonotypes was about 5% for naive CD4, 3.5% to 4% for naive CD8, roughly 2.5% for memory CD4, and 0.35% to 0.4% for memory CD8. Sampling was restricted to blood, and TCR repertoires in tissues likely differ from the TCR repertoires found in blood.

The CDR3 goes from the cysteine to the phenylalanine over 12 residues. The DNA shown is the 36-base CDR3, in frame from base 1. CDR1 is given as GTSNPN and CDR2 as SVGIG, both from the germline V gene (reference sequence). Using the deep immunoSEQ assay, TCR CDR3 regions were amplified from genomic DNA by multiplex PCR. Extracted genomic DNA from each cell subset was spread evenly across all wells of several immunoSEQ 96-well plates, with each plate serving as a replicate. For sorted subsets, each replicate PCR was loaded with 200 ng genomic DNA, equivalent to about 30,000 T cell genomes. Purified libraries were measured with a Qubit 3.0 fluorometer, size-checked on a Bioanalyzer 2100, and measured again with the KAPA Library Quantification kit. A separate single-read 150-cycle Illumina NextSeq 550 flow cell was used to sequence each immunoSEQ 96-well plate. The published analysis was carried out like this. The immunoSEQ output contained only junctional sequences without quality scores, so filtering could not match that applied to full-length reads. Sequences were annotated with PyIR, a Python wrapper for IgBLAST v1.9, using IMGT germline references to assign V/J genes and CDR3. Reads were filtered out if the reads had weak V/J assignments (E-value above 1e-6), no CDR3, stop codons, out-of-frame junctions, or ambiguous translated residues. V3J clonotypes were defined as sequences sharing the same inferred V gene, J gene, and CDR3 amino acid sequence. To compute the percentage overlap between repertoires, the number of shared unique clonotypes was divided by the size of the smaller repertoire. RTK rarefaction, the Chao1 estimator, and Recon v2.1 estimates of unobserved clonotypes were used to assess repertoire richness. Generation probabilities for all TCRbeta clonotypes obtained by the gDNA method from a handful of donors were computed using OLGA. Here the immuneACCESS table is served through TCRdb, limited to in-frame sequences with V and J called. Missing clones are a known gap in these copies; in checked studies unresolved V genes cover under half, and the rest lacks a known reason. V, J and clone size reflect that table, while D and trimming were determined from the DNA. The sample data list fewer than 3 million clones, and roughly 92% of these were observed just once. The ten largest clones take up around 0.35% of the sample.

Donors were healthy HIV-negative adults with no recently reported acute infections or vaccinations. All donors were Caucasian adults living in Nashville, Tennessee, USA. CD4+ T cells were enriched by magnetic negative selection; naive cells were then positively selected on CD45RA, and the negative fraction formed the memory subset. Blood was collected by leukapheresis, and PBMCs were isolated by Ficoll-Histopaque density gradient centrifugation and then cryopreserved in liquid nitrogen vapor phase. Analytical flow cytometry was used to check the purity and quantity of every magnetically sorted T cell population. From each sorted fraction, genomic DNA was isolated and quantified by UV absorbance on a Nanodrop 2000c. Turning to this clone: This receptor's antigen is unknown. One base away there is no much larger clone; base qualities are not given.

Material for sequencing was naive CD4+ T cells from PBMCs. The cell subset or site tag for this specimen amounts to: CD45RA+ positively selected. This clonotype was obtained from a man aged 18 to 30 in good health. Some clones in this sample may be carry-over from other donors' samples. This receptor chain uses TRBV30 and TRBJ2-5; no D segment can be confidently identified. The J call may be faulty, since TRBJ2-7 better matches the DNA end. At the DNA level, the sequence is TGTGCCTCTGGGATGGGATCCTACGAGCAGTACTTC. Protein translation: CASGMGSYEQYF.